The T cell receptor beta chain described here comes from a study of identical twins. Study results and limitations: Models underestimated how often monozygotic twins shared out-of-frame TCR alpha.

TCRdb called the 5' RACE reads again in MiXCR, with one record for every CDR3 protein. The sample includes fewer than 450,000 distinct CDR3 sequences, about 10% of them seen just once. Looked up from germline, CDR1 is ENHRY and CDR2 is SYGVKD. The CDR3 extends over 16 amino acids. This clonotype was counted between two and nine times. Its specificity is not known. Mismatch with germline at one junction end may stem from a read error. Material for sequencing was naive T cells sorted from blood. The chain carries TRBV10-3 and TRBJ1-6; D remains ambiguous. The sequence was obtained from a woman in her 50s in good health. The CDR3 DNA reads TGCCGCCGATTGGTGGGAACCTCCGGACTGGGTTCACCCCTCCACTTT. Translated, it gives CRRLVGTSGLGSPLHF.